This TCR beta chain originates from a study of blood T cells in healthy people across ages. V was shortened by 2 bases and J by 5 bases, with 11 bases between the two germline ends. Germline CDR1 is SGHRS and CDR2 is YFSETQ. CDR3 size: 13 residues. Combining a sample-barcoded 5' primer with a J-beta primer mix, a second PCR ran for roughly 7 to 12 cycles. One entry per CDR3 protein, called by TCRdb with MiXCR from the 5' RACE reads. Among fewer than 800,000 distinct CDR3 sequences listed, 32% were seen once. This clonotype has more than one count but fewer than ten. The rearrangement joins TRBV5-1 to TRBJ2-7, with TRBD2 as a possible D gene (5 bases). Material: blood. The TCR sequence derives from a woman older than 75 in good health. CDR3 bases: TGCGCCAGCAGCTTATCCATCGGGAACGAGCAGTACTTC. Its translation is CASSLSIGNEQYF.